This TCR beta chain was recorded in a study of blood T cell repertoires in COVID-19. Sequenced by immunoSEQ multiplex PCR; TCRdb stores in-frame clones only, minus some. There are about 280,000 clones in the sample; around 88% occur only once, and 2.1% lies in the top ten. Sequenced input: peripheral blood. The clonotype comes from a woman aged 30 to 39 who had recovered from COVID-19.

Written as DNA, the CDR3 is TGTGCCAGCAGAAGTACTAGCGGGTGGGGTAGGACAGATACGCAGTATTTT. Amino acid sequence: CASRSTSGWGRTDTQYF. V gene TRBV5-4 combines with J gene TRBJ2-3; TRBD2 agrees at 9 bases. The CDR3 length is 17 residues. With V trimmed by 5 bases and J by 3 bases, 13 bases remained unmatched. Germline assignment: CDR1 SGHNT and CDR2 YYREEE (reference sequence).